This T cell receptor (beta chain) was profiled in a study of cytomegalovirus exposure and HLA in healthy donors. Study-wide results and caveats: Analyses of presence/absence relied on an assumption of roughly uniform sequencing depth across donors.

Germline V gene lookup returns CDR1 SGHNT and CDR2 YYREEE (reference sequence). CDR3 length: 15 amino acids. V was clipped by 4 bases and J by 7 bases; unmatched bases: 13. The PCR contained 60 Vbeta and 13 Jbeta primers. Assay used: immunoSEQ multiplex PCR; TCRdb lists only in-frame clones, some missing. The table shows 170,000 or so clones, with roughly 84% occurring only once. A note on this clone: Its antigen is unidentified.

Sequencing was done on a sample of PBMCs. The source of this sequence is a boy aged 2 to 10 in good health and CMV-seronegative. The chain employs TRBV5-4 and TRBJ1-2; 7 bases align to TRBD1. Here the CDR3 DNA reads TGTGCCAGCAGCCTGGGTCTTGACAGGGTGCTTGGCTACACCTTC. Its protein is CASSLGLDRVLGYTF.